What follows are 23 T cell receptor beta chains derived from one specimen sequenced in a study of T cell responses to AZD1222 COVID-19 vaccine. Libraries were prepared by immunoSEQ multiplex PCR; TCRdb keeps only in-frame clonotypes and omits some of them. This table holds approximately 160,000 clones, about 91% found once. The sequencing here drew on peripheral blood, taken on day 0 of MenACWY control vaccination. These TCRs come from an adult in good health.

CDR3 in amino acids: CASSYQGPYEQYF. The DNA of the CDR3 is TGTGCCAGCTCATACCAGGGGCCTTACGAGCAGTACTTC. This sequence joins TRBV18 and TRBJ2-7, with a weak D call TRBD1 (6 bases). CDR1 is KGHSH, CDR2 LQKENI, per germline. The ends were cut back, 5 bases at V and 4 bases at J, with 12 bases in the middle. The length of the CDR3 is 13 residues.

The chain links TRBV7-2 to TRBJ2-7; D remains ambiguous. The V gene lost 4 bases and the J gene lost 4 bases, with 14 bases spanning the gap. Germline V lookup: CDR1 SGHTA, CDR2 FQGNSA. There are 14 residues in the CDR3. CDR3 bases: TGTGCCAGCAGCTCATACTCAGCTAATTACGAGCAGTACTTC. Its protein is CASSSYSANYEQYF.

The chain employs TRBV5-1 and TRBJ2-1; 9 bases agree with TRBD2. This CDR3 has 15 residues. Germline V gene lookup returns CDR1 SGHRS and CDR2 YFSETQ. Unmatched junction bases numbered 5, after V lost 0 bases and J lost 7 bases. The CDR3 DNA is TGCGCCAGCAGCTTGGTCGCTAGCGGGACTAATGAGCAGTTCTTC. Translation gives CASSLVASGTNEQFF.

The sample holds a few counts of this clone. The chain combines TRBV29-1 with TRBJ2-1; no firm D call. The ends were cut back, 5 bases at V and 6 bases at J, with 17 bases in the middle. The germline CDR1 and CDR2 sequences are SQVTM and ANQGSEA. CDR3 length: 14 residues. The DNA for the CDR3 is TGCAGCGTTAGAGTGGCAGGAGCCTTCAATGAGCAGTTCTTC. Translated, it gives CSVRVAGAFNEQFF.

A single count supports this clone. The CDR3 DNA reads as TGCGCCAGCAGCCAAGATTTAACAGATTTGCGGTATGGCTACACCTTC. It is translated as CASSQDLTDLRYGYTF. This sequence joins TRBV4-1 and TRBJ1-2; D unresolved. Germline CDR1 is MGHRA and CDR2 is YSYEKL. V dropped 0 bases and J dropped 5 bases, with 16 bases sitting between them. The CDR3 consists of 16 residues.

The rearrangement joins TRBV7-2 to TRBJ1-1; 7 nucleotides line up with TRBD1. This CDR3 has 13 residues. Trimming removed 6 bases from V and 1 base from J; junction bases left unmatched: 2. Germline lookup yields CDR1 SGHTA and CDR2 FQGNSA. CDR3 sequence reads: CASSWDRNTEAFF. The DNA of the CDR3 is TGTGCCAGCAGTTGGGACAGGAACACTGAAGCTTTCTTT.

The chain has TRBV6-5 and TRBJ1-5; no reliable D call. The CDR3 is 14 amino acids. Per germline, CDR1 MNHEY and CDR2 SVGAGI. Trimming removed 6 bases at V and 2 bases at J, with 11 bases between. CDR3 sequence (DNA): TGTGCCAGCAGGAGGGTGGGAGGCAATCAGCCCCAGCATTTT. Amino acids: CASRRVGGNQPQHF.

This chain links TRBV18 with TRBJ1-1, with 7 bases identical to TRBD1. Losses at the gene ends were 4 bases for V and 1 base for J; bases not matched to a gene: 0. Germline V gene sequence: CDR1 KGHSH, CDR2 LQKENI. This CDR3 has 13 amino acids. CDR3 amino acids: CASSRTGNTEAFF. CDR3 sequence (DNA): TGTGCCAGCTCACGGACAGGGAACACTGAAGCTTTCTTT.

V and J are TRBV6-5 and TRBJ2-1, with D hard to call. Germline V gives CDR1 MNHEY, CDR2 SVGAGI. V gave up 4 bases and J gave up 1 base, with 8 bases separating them. This CDR3 contains 14 residues. CDR3: CASSSDGSYNEQFF. CDR3 sequence (DNA): TGTGCCAGCAGTTCCGACGGTTCCTACAATGAGCAGTTCTTC.

The J gene is TRBJ2-1, the V gene TRBV11-2, with D perhaps TRBD2 (6 bases). Germline CDR1 reads SGHAT; CDR2 reads FQNNGV. The CDR3 runs 15 residues. Trimming left V 5 bases short and J 7 bases short, with 18 bases between. The DNA of the CDR3 is TGTGCCAGCAGCCCAGGTCCAATTAGCGGAAATGAGCAGTTCTTC. Protein sequence: CASSPGPISGNEQFF.

The genes are TRBV6-6 and TRBJ1-2; weak D call: TRBD1 (5 bases). CDR1 and CDR2 (germline): MNHNY, SVGAGI (reference sequence). Trimming removed 5 bases from V and 3 bases from J, with 13 bases in between. There are 14 residues in the CDR3. CDR3 loop: CASSGGTGHYGYTF. The CDR3 bases are TGTGCCAGCAGTGGGGGTACAGGTCACTATGGCTACACCTTC.

The CDR3 reads CASSVAPGNTEAFF. The CDR3 nucleotides are TGTGCCAGCAGCGTGGCCCCAGGGAACACTGAAGCTTTCTTT. The genes are TRBV9 and TRBJ1-1; no reliable D call. There are 14 residues in the CDR3. V lost 2 bases, J lost 1 base, and 9 bases lay in between. CDR1 SGDLS and CDR2 YYNGEE come from the germline V gene.

This chain links TRBV18 with TRBJ2-3; TRBD2 matches 12 bases. The junction had 3 bases not matched to a gene; V was cut back by 5 bases and J by 6 bases. Germline V gives CDR1 KGHSH, CDR2 LQKENI. This CDR3 is built from 14 residues. The CDR3 loop is CASSSLAGGDTQYF. The CDR3, as DNA: TGTGCCAGCTCATCACTAGCGGGAGGCGATACGCAGTATTTT.

The chain has TRBV24-1 and TRBJ2-2, with D unresolved. This CDR3 region has 13 residues. Germline V gene sequence: CDR1 KGHDR, CDR2 SFDVKD. Trimming removed 0 bases at V and 7 bases at J, with 5 bases between. The CDR3 DNA reads as TGTGCCACCAGTGATTTGGCAGGCGGGGAGCTGTTTTTT. Its translation is CATSDLAGGELFF.

The chain uses TRBV18 and TRBJ1-1; no firm D call. V was shortened by 2 bases and J by 4 bases, with 2 bases between the two germline ends. Germline V gene lookup returns CDR1 KGHSH and CDR2 LQKENI. The CDR3 has 11 amino acids. The CDR3 DNA reads TGTGCCAGCTCACCAGGCACTGAAGCTTTCTTT. It translates to CASSPGTEAFF.

J is TRBJ1-4 and V is TRBV29-1; TRBD1 matches 7 bases. Germline CDR1 is SQVTM and CDR2 is ANQGSEA. This CDR3 contains 13 residues. With V trimmed by 7 bases and J by 6 bases, 8 bases remained unmatched. CDR3 nucleotides: TGCAGCGGAAAGGGACAGATTGATGAAAAACTGTTTTTT. Its translation: CSGKGQIDEKLFF. Combining the CDR3 with reference TRBV29-1 and TRBJ1-4 gives the whole variable domain SAVISQKPSRDICQRGTSLTIQCQVDSQVTMMFWYRQQPGQSLTLIATANQGSEATYESGFVIDKFPISRPNLTFSTLTVSNMSPEDSSIYLCSGKGQIDEKLFFGSGTQLSVL.

There are many counts of this clone. The chain combines TRBV2 with TRBJ1-3; D perhaps matches TRBD1 (6 bases). The length of the CDR3 is 14 residues. The ends were cut back, 6 bases at V and 2 bases at J, with 11 bases in the middle. Per the germline V gene, CDR1 is SNHLY and CDR2 is FYNNEI. Here the CDR3 reads CASRETGPGNTIYF. In DNA, the CDR3 is TGTGCCAGCAGGGAGACAGGTCCTGGAAACACCATATATTTT.

This sequence joins TRBV19 and TRBJ1-6; D gene unclear. Germline CDR1 is LNHDA and CDR2 is SQIVND (reference sequence). The CDR3 runs 16 residues. V was clipped by 4 bases and J by 3 bases, with 13 bases between them. In nucleotides, the CDR3 is TGTGCCAGTAGTACCGGTGAGGGCTACTATAATTCACCCCTCCACTTT. Protein sequence: CASSTGEGYYNSPLHF.

The chain recombines TRBV4-2 with TRBJ2-7; 10 bases align to TRBD2. J lost 4 bases, V lost 0 bases, and 12 bases had no gene match. This CDR3 contains 18 residues. Germline assignment: CDR1 LGHNA and CDR2 YNFKEQ. In DNA, the CDR3 is TGTGCCAGCAGCCAAGACATCGCTAGCGGGAGACGCCAATACGAGCAGTACTTC. Residues: CASSQDIASGRRQYEQYF.

V is TRBV4-3 and J is TRBJ2-7; the D gene could be TRBD1 or TRBD2 (5 bases each). CDR1 is LGHNA, CDR2 YSLEER, per germline. The CDR3 length is 14 residues. V dropped 3 bases and J dropped 2 bases, with 11 bases sitting between them. This CDR3 reads CASSQGRGTYEQYF. The CDR3 DNA is TGCGCCAGCAGCCAGGGACGGGGAACCTACGAGCAGTACTTC.

The V and J genes are TRBV27 and TRBJ2-3; perhaps TRBD2 as D (6 bases). The CDR3 covers 17 residues. Between the trimmed V and J ends, which lost 2 bases and 3 bases, there was a span of 18 bases. Germline V gene data show CDR1 as MNHEY and CDR2 as SMNVEV (reference sequence). In DNA, the CDR3 is TGTGCCAGCAGTTTAGCAGGTGGAGGGGCTAGGACAGATACGCAGTATTTT. The encoded protein is CASSLAGGGARTDTQYF.

The gene calls are TRBV18 and TRBJ1-5, with no clear D. The V gene's germline CDR1 is KGHSH and CDR2 LQKENI. The CDR3 covers 15 residues. The ends were cut back, 4 bases at V and 5 bases at J, with 15 bases in the middle. The CDR3: CASSQELYTDQPQHF. CDR3 sequence (DNA): TGTGCCAGCTCACAGGAGCTTTATACCGATCAGCCCCAGCATTTT.

The gene calls are TRBV7-2 and TRBJ1-6; D unresolved. The germline V gene encodes CDR1 SGHTA and CDR2 FQGNSA. The CDR3 loop spans 15 amino acids. With 8 bases removed from V and 3 bases from J, the gap between germline ends came to 14 bases. The CDR3 DNA reads as TGTGCCAGCCAGGCGAGAGGGCTCTATAATTCACCCCTCCACTTT. Translated: CASQARGLYNSPLHF.